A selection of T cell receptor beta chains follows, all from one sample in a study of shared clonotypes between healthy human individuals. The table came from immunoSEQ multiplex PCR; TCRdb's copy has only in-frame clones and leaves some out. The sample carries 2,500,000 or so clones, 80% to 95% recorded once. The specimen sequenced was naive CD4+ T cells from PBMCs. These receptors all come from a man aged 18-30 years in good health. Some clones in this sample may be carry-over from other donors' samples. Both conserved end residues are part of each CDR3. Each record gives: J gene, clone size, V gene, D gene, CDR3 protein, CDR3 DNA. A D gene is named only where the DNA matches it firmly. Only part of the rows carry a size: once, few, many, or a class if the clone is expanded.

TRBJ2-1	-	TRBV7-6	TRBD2	CASSLEGRASYNEQFF	TGTGCCAGCAGCTTAGAGGGGAGGGCCTCCTACAATGAGCAGTTCTTC
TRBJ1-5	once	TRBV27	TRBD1	CASSFDRGGPQHF	TGTGCCAGCAGTTTCGACAGGGGGGGGCCCCAGCATTTT
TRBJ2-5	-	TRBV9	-	CASSVLAAEETQYF	TGTGCCAGCAGCGTATTAGCGGCTGAAGAGACCCAGTACTTC
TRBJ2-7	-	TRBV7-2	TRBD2	CASSLRLAGDPEQYF	TGTGCCAGCAGCCTGAGACTAGCGGGAGACCCCGAGCAGTACTTC
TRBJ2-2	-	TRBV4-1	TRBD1	CASSLEQGSTGELFF	TGCGCCAGCAGCCTAGAACAGGGGAGCACCGGGGAGCTGTTTTTT
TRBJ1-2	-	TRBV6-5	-	CASSYSPRAANYGYTF	TGTGCCAGCAGTTACTCCCCCAGGGCGGCTAACTATGGCTACACCTTC
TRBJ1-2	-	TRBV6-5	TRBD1	CASSYRDRKVYGYTF	TGTGCCAGCAGTTACCGGGACAGAAAAGTCTATGGCTACACCTTC
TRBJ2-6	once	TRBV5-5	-	CASSFYPGSGANVLTF	TGTGCCAGCAGCTTTTATCCAGGGTCTGGGGCCAACGTCCTGACTTTC
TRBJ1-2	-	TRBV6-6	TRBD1	CASSYGDREGTGGYTF	TGTGCCAGCAGTTACGGAGACAGGGAAGGAACTGGTGGCTACACCTTC
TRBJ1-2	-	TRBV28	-	CASRVGVNYGYTF	TGTGCCAGCAGAGTAGGGGTCAACTATGGCTACACCTTC
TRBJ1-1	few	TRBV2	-	CASSMGMVDGAFF	TGTGCCAGCAGTATGGGAATGGTAGACGGAGCTTTCTTT
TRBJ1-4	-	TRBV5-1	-	CASSLLAGPNEKLFF	TGCGCCAGCAGCTTGTTGGCAGGACCTAATGAAAAACTGTTTTTT
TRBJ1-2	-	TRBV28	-	CASATHETPNYGYTF	TGTGCCAGCGCAACCCACGAGACACCGAACTATGGCTACACCTTC
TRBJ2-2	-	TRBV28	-	CASTHGGAYTGELFF	TGTGCCAGCACCCACGGCGGGGCTTACACCGGGGAGCTGTTTTTT
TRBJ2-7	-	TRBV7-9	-	CASSLLQGTHYEQYF	TGTGCCAGCAGCTTGTTACAGGGCACTCACTACGAGCAGTACTTC
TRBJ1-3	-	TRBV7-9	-	CASSLVPGIGNTIYF	TGTGCCAGCAGCTTAGTCCCCGGTATTGGAAACACCATATATTTT
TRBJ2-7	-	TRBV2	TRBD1	CASSSGTGAPSTYEQYF	TGTGCCAGCAGCTCCGGGACAGGGGCTCCCTCCACCTACGAGCAGTACTTC
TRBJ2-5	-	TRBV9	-	CASSVGTGGRVETQYF	TGTGCCAGCAGCGTAGGCACCGGAGGTCGGGTGGAGACCCAGTACTTC
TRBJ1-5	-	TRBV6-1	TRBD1	CASSESRDRALGPQHF	TGTGCCAGCAGTGAATCCCGGGACAGGGCCTTGGGGCCCCAGCATTTT
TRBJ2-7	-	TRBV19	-	CASSAEIYEQYF	TGTGCCAGTAGTGCAGAGATCTACGAGCAGTACTTC
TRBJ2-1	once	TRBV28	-	CASSPRVPNQRGSYNEQFF	TGTGCCAGCAGTCCGCGAGTCCCGAACCAAAGGGGGTCCTACAATGAGCAGTTCTTC
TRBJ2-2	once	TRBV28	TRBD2	CASSLPPGRAGNTGELFF	TGTGCCAGCAGTCTACCCCCTGGGAGGGCGGGGAACACCGGGGAGCTGTTTTTT
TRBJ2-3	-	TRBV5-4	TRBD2	CASSAFAGGVTDTQYF	TGTGCCAGCAGCGCCTTTGCGGGAGGAGTCACAGATACGCAGTATTTT
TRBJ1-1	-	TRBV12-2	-	CASPGAGMNTEAFF	TGTGCAAGTCCCGGGGCGGGAATGAACACTGAAGCTTTCTTT
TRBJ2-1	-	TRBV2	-	CASSQTSQNNEQFF	TGTGCCAGCAGCCAAACTAGCCAGAACAATGAGCAGTTCTTC
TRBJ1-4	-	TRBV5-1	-	CASSEGVGNEKLFF	TGCGCCAGCAGCGAAGGGGTGGGTAATGAAAAACTGTTTTTT